What follows are 8 T cell receptor beta chains derived from one specimen sequenced in a study of blood T cell repertoires in COVID-19. Only in-frame clones appear in the TCRdb table, and some are missing; sequencing was by immunoSEQ multiplex PCR. This table holds about 98,000 clones, roughly 85% found once. Sequencing input: peripheral blood. These receptors all come from a man in his 70s with acute or convalescent COVID-19.

V is TRBV5-4 and J is TRBJ1-5, with 8 positions matching TRBD1. The CDR3 length is 14 residues. Unmatched junction bases numbered 5, after V lost 4 bases and J lost 5 bases. Looked up from germline, CDR1 is SGHNT and CDR2 is YYREEE (reference sequence). In DNA, the CDR3 is TGTGCCAGCAGCCCCGGGACAGGATATCAGCCCCAGCATTTT. It translates to CASSPGTGYQPQHF.

The V call is TRBV27, the J call TRBJ1-6; 7 positions match TRBD1. Trimming cost V 3 bases and J 7 bases; bases outside gene matches: 3. The CDR3 runs to 14 residues. CDR1 is MNHEY, CDR2 SMNVEV, per germline (reference sequence). Here the CDR3 DNA reads TGTGCCAGCAGTTTTAGACAGGGAAATTCACCCCTCCACTTT. Translated: CASSFRQGNSPLHF.

The V gene is TRBV6-4, the J gene TRBJ2-7, with D unresolved. Germline CDR1 is MRHNA and CDR2 is SNTAGT. The CDR3 runs 12 residues. As DNA, the CDR3 is TGTGCCAGCCCCGCTTTAGCCTTAAATGGCCTGGTT. Translation: CASPALALNGLV.

The chain recombines TRBV27 with TRBJ2-1; the D gene is possibly TRBD1 (6 bases). Germline V gene sequence: CDR1 MNHEY, CDR2 SMNVEV (reference sequence). Deletions cut 7 bases from V and 10 bases from J, with 17 bases between. The CDR3 has 13 residues. In DNA form, the CDR3 reads TGTGCCAGCACCCCAGGGACACGCACCGAGCAGTTCTTC. Its protein is CASTPGTRTEQFF.

This clone was seen just once. The chain couples TRBV7-9 to TRBJ1-2; tentative D call: TRBD1 (5 bases). The CDR3 runs to 14 residues. Trimming took 5 bases from V and 5 from J, leaving 15 bases between them. Germline CDR1 SEHNR, CDR2 FQNEAQ (reference sequence). The CDR3 sequence is CASSPQGLEYGYTF. DNA of the CDR3: TGTGCCAGCAGCCCCCAGGGACTCGAATATGGCTACACCTTC.

J is TRBJ2-7 and V is TRBV19, with 11 positions matching TRBD1. V was clipped by 1 base and J by 5 bases; unmatched bases: 13. Germline CDR1 LNHDA, CDR2 SQIVND (reference sequence). This CDR3 is built from 18 residues. The CDR3 reads CASSIVPYRDRGRNEQYF. The CDR3 coding sequence is TGTGCCAGTAGTATAGTCCCTTATCGGGACAGGGGGAGGAACGAGCAGTACTTC.

V is TRBV30 and J is TRBJ2-7; possibly TRBD2 for D (5 bases). The CDR3 is made up of 15 amino acids. Germline V gives CDR1 GTSNPN, CDR2 SVGIG (reference sequence). The V gene lost 3 bases and the J gene lost 0 bases, with 15 bases spanning the gap. The CDR3 loop reads CAWRSGLGSSYEQYF. CDR3 sequence (DNA): TGTGCCTGGAGGTCCGGACTGGGAAGCTCCTACGAGCAGTACTTC.

V gene TRBV6-5 combines with J gene TRBJ2-7; TRBD1 matches at 8 bases. Germline CDR1 and CDR2: MNHEY and SVGAGI. The CDR3 has 12 amino acids. The chain's CDR3 is CASSQAGQGEVV. The CDR3 DNA sequence: TGTGCCAGCAGCCAAGCCGGACAGGGTGAGGTCGTC.